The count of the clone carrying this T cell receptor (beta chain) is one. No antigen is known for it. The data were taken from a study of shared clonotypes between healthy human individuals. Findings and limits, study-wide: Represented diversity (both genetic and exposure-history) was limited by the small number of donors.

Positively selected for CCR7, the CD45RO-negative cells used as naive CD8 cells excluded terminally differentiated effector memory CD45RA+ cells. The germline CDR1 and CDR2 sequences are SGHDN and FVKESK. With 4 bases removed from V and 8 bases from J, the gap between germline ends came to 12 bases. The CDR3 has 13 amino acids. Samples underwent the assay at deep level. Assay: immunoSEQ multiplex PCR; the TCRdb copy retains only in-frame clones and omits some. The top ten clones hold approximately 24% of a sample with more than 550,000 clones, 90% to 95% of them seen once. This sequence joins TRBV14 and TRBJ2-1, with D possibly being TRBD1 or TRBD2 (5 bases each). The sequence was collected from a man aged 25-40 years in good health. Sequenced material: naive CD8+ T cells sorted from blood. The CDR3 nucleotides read TGTGCCAGCAGCCGCCAGGGAGCCCATGAGCAGTTCTTC. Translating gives CASSRQGAHEQFF.